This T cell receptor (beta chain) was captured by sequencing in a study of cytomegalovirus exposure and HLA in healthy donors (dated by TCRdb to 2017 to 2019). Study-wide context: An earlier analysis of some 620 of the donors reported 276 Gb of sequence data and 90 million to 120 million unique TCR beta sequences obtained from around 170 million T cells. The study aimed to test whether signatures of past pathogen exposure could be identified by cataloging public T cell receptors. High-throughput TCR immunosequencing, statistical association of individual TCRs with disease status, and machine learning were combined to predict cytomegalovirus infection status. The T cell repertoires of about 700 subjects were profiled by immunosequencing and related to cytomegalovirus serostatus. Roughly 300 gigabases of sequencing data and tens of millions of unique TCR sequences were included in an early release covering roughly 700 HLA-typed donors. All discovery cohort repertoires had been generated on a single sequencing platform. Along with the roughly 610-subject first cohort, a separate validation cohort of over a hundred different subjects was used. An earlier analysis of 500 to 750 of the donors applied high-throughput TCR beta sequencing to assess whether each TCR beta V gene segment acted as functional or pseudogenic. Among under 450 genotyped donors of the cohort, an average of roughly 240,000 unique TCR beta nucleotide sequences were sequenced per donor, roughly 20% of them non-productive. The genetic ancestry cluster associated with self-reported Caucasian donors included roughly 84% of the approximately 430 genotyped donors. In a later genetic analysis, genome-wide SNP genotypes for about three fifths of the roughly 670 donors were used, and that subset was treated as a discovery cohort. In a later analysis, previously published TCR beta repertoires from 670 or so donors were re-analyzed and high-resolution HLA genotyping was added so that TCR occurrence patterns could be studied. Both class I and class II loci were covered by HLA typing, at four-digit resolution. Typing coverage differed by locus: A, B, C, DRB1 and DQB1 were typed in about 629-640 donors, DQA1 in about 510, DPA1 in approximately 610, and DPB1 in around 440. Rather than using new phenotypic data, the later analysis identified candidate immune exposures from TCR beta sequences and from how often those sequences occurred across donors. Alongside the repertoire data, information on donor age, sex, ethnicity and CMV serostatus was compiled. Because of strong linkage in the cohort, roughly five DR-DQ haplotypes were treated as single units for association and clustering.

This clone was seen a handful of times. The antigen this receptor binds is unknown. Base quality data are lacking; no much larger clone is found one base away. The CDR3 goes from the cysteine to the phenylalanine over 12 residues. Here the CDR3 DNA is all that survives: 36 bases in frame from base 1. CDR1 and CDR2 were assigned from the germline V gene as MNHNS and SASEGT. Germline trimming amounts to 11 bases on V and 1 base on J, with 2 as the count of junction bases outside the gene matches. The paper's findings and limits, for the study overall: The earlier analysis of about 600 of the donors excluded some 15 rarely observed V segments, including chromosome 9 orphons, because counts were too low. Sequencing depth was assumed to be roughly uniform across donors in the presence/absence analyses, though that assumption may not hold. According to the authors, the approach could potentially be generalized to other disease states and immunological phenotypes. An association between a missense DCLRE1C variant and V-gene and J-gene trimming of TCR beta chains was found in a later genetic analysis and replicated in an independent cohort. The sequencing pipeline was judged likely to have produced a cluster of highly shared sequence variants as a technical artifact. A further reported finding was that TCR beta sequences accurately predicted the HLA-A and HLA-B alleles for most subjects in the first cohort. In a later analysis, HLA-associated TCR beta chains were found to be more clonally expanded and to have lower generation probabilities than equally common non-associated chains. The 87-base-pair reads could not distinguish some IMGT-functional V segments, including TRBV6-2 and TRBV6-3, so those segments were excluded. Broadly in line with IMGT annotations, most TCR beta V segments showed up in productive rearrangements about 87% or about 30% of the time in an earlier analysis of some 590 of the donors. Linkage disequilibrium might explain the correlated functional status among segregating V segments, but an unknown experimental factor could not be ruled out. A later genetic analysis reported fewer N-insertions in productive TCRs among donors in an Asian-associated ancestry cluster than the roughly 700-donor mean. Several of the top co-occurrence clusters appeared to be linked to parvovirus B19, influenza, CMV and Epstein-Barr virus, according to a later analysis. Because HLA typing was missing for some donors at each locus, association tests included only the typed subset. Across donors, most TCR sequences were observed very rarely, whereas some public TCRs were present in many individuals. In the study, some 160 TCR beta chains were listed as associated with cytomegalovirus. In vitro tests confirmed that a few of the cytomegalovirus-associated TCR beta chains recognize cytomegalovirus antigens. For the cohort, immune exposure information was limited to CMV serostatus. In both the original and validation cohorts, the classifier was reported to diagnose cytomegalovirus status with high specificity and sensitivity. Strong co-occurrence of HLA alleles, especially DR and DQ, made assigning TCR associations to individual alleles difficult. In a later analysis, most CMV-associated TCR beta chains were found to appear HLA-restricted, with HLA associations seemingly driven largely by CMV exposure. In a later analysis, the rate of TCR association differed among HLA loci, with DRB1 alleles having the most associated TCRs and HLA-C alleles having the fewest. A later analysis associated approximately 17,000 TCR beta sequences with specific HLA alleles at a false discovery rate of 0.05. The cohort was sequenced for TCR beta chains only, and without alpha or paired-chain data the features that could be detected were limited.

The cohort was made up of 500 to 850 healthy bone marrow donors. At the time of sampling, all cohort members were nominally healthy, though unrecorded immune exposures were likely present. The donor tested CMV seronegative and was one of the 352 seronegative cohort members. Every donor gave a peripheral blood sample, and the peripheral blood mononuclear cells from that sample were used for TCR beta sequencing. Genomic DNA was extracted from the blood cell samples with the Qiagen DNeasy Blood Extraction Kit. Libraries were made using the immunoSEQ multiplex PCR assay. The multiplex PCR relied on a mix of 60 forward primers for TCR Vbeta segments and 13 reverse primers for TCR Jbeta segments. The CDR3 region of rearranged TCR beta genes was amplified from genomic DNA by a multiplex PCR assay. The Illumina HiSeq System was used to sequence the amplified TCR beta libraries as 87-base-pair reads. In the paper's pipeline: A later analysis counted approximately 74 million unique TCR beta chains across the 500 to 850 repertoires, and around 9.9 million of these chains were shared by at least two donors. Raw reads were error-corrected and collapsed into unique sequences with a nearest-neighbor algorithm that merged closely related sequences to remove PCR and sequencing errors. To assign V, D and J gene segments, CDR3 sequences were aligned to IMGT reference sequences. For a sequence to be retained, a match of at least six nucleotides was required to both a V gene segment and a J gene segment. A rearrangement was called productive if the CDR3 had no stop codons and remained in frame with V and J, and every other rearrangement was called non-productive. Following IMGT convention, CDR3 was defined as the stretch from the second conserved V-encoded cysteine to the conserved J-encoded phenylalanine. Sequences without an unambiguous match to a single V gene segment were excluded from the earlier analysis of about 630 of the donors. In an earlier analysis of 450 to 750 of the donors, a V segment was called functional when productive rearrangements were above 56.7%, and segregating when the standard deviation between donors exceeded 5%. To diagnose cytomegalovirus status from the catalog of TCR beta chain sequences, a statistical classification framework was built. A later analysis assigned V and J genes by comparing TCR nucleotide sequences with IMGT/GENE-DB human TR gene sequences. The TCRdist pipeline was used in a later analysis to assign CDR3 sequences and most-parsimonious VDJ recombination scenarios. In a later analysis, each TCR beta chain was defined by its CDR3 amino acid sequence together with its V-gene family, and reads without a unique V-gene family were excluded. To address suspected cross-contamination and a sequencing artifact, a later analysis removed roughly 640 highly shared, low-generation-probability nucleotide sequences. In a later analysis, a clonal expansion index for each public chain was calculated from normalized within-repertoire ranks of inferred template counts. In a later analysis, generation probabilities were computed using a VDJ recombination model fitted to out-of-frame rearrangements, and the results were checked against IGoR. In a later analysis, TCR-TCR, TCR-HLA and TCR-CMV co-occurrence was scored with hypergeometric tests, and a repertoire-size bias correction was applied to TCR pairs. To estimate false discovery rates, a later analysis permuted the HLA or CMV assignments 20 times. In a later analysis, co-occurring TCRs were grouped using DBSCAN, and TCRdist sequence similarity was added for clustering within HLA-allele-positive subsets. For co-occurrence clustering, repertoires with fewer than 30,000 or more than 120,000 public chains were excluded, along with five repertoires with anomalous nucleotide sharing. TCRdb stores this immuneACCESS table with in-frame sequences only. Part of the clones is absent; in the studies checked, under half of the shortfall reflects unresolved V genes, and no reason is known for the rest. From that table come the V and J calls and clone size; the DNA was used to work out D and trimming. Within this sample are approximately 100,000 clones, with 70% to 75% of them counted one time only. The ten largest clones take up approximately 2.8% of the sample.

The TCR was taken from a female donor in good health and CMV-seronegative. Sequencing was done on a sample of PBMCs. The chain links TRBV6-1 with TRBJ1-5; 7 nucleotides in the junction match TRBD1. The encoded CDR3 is CAVQGSNQPQHF. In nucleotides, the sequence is TGTGCCGTACAGGGGAGCAATCAGCCCCAGCATTTT.